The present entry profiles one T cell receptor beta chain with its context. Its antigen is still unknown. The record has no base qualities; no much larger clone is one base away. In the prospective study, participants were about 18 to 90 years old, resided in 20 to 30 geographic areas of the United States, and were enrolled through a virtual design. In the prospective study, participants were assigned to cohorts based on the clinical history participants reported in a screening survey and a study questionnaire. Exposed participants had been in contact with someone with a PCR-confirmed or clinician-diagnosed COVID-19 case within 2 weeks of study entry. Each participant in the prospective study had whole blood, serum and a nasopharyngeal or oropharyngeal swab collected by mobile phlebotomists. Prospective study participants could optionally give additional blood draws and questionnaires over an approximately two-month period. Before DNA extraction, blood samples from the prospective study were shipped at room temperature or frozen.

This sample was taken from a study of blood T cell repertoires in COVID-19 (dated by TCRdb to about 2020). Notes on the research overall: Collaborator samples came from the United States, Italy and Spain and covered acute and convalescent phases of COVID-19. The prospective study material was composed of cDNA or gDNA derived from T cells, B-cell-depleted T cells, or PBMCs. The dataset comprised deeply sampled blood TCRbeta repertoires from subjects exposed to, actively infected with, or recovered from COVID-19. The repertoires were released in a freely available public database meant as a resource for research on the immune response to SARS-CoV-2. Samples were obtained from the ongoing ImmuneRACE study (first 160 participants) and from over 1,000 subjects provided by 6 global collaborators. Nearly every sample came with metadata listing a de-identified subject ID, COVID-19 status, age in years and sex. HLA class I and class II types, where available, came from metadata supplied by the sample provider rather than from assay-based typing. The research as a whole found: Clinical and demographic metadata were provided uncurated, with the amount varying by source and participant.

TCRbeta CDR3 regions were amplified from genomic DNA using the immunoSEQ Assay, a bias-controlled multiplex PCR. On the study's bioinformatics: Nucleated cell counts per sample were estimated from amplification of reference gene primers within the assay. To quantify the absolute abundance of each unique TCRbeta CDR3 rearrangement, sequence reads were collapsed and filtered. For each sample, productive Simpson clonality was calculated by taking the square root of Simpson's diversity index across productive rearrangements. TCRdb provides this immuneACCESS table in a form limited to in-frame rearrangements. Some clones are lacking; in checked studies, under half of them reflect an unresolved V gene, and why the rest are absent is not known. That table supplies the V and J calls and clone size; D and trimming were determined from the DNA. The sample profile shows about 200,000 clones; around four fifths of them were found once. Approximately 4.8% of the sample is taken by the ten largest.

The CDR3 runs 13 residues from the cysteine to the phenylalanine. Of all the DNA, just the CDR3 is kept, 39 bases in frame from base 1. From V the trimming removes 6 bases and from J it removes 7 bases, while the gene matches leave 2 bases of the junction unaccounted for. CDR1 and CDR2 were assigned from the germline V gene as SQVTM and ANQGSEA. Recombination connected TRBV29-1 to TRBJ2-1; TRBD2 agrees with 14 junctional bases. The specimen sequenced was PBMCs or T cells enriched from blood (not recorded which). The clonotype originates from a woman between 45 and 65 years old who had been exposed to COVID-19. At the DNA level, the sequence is TGCAGCGTGGGACTAGCGGGGGTAAATGAGCAGTTCTTC. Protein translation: CSVGLAGVNEQFF.